These 30 T cell receptor beta chains originate from one sample sequenced in a study of CD8+ T cells in alopecia areata. This sample's treatment: oral pan-JAK inhibitor, 5-10 mg twice daily. Isolated RNA was reverse transcribed into cDNA used as the sequencing template. The assay was immunoSEQ multiplex PCR, and TCRdb's table has in-frame clones only and misses some. The data show fewer than 110,000 clones, 55% to 75% seen once. Material: CD8+ T cells sorted from blood, obtained at approximately week 56, from a patient treated with tofacitinib. The receptors were gathered from a human donor with alopecia areata.

The rearrangement uses TRBV29-1 and TRBJ2-7; 14 nucleotides match TRBD2. With V trimmed by 0 bases and J by 2 bases, 9 bases remained unmatched. Germline V gene sequence: CDR1 SQVTM, CDR2 ANQGSEA. CDR3 length: 18 amino acids. The CDR3 DNA is TGCAGCGTTGAAGATCTGGGGACTAGCGGGGGCAACCCCTACGAGCAGTACTTC. It translates to CSVEDLGTSGGNPYEQYF.

This clone was seen more than once but under ten times. CDR3 nucleotides: TGTGCTAGTGGTCCACAGCTGCCTCCCGGGTACGAGCAGTACTTC. Translating gives CASGPQLPPGYEQYF. The V gene is TRBV12-5, the J gene TRBJ2-7; D unclear. Trimming removed 5 bases at V and 4 bases at J, with 18 bases between. Per germline, CDR1 LGHNT and CDR2 FRNRAP. This CDR3 contains 15 residues.

This chain joins TRBV11-2 and TRBJ2-2; a weak D match, TRBD2 (6 bases). CDR1 is SGHAT, CDR2 FQNNGV, per germline. The CDR3 length is 14 residues. Trimming shortened V by 1 base and J by 5 bases, and 8 bases separated the two germline ends. As DNA, the CDR3 is TGTGCCAGCAGCTTAGGGGGGGTAACCGGGGAGCTGTTTTTT. Amino acids: CASSLGGVTGELFF. The full variable domain, rest sourced from reference TRBV11-2 and TRBJ2-2, is EAGVAQSPRYKIIEKRQSVAFWCNPISGHATLYWYQQILGQGPKLLIQFQNNGVVDDSQLPKDRFSAERLKGVDSTLKIQPAKLEDSAVYLCASSLGGVTGELFFGEGSRLTVL.

V is TRBV15 and J is TRBJ1-5; D may be TRBD1 (5 bases). The CDR3 is 18 residues long. Trimming cost V 3 bases and J 0 bases, with 18 bases left between them. Germline V gene lookup returns CDR1 LNHNV and CDR2 YYDKDF (reference sequence). In DNA, the CDR3 is TGTGCCACCAGCAGCGAGGGACTACGGAGGGATAGCAATCAGCCCCAGCATTTT. This translates into CATSSEGLRRDSNQPQHF. Drawing the rest from reference TRBV15 and TRBJ1-5, the complete variable domain is DAMVIQNPRYQVTQFGKPVTLSCSQTLNHNVMYWYQQKSSQAPKLLFHYYDKDFNNEADTPDNFQSRRPNTSFCFLDIRSPGLGDTAMYLCATSSEGLRRDSNQPQHFGDGTRLSIL.

This rearrangement joins TRBV23-1 to TRBJ1-2; D call uncertain. TRBV23-1 is an open reading frame, and its role is uncertain. There are 15 residues in the CDR3. Trimming shortened V by 2 bases and J by 2 bases, and 12 bases separated the two germline ends. Here the CDR3 reads CASSQNRASNYGYTF. The CDR3 region has the DNA TGCGCCAGCAGTCAAAACCGCGCATCCAACTATGGCTACACCTTC.

The chain couples TRBV11-2 to TRBJ1-2, with D perhaps TRBD1 (5 bases). CDR3 length: 13 amino acids. Germline CDR1 SGHAT, CDR2 FQNNGV. Trimming took off 1 base at V and 3 bases at J, with 6 bases between the two ends. The CDR3 reads CASSLVTDYGYTF. The CDR3 DNA is TGTGCCAGCAGCTTAGTGACAGACTATGGCTACACCTTC.

The chain joins TRBV27 to TRBJ1-6; D call uncertain. This CDR3 region has 14 residues. Trimming took off 7 bases at V and 5 bases at J, with 12 bases between the two ends. CDR1 is MNHEY, CDR2 SMNVEV, per germline (reference sequence). CDR3 in DNA: TGTGCCAGCACGGGGTGGGCAGATAATTCACCCCTCCACTTT. Its translation is CASTGWADNSPLHF.

This clone was picked up a small number of times. The chain carries TRBV6-5 and TRBJ1-2; D gene uncertain. Germline V CDR1 and CDR2: MNHEY, SVGAGI. The ends were cut back, 8 bases at V and 2 bases at J, with 15 bases in the middle. CDR3 length equals 14 residues. The CDR3 DNA reads as TGTGCCAGCGGAGATATGTTCAGAAACTATGGCTACACCTTC. Translated, it gives CASGDMFRNYGYTF.

The chain employs TRBV7-9 and TRBJ2-7; 8 nucleotides agree with TRBD1. V trimming: 5 bases; J trimming: 6 bases; junction bases outside the gene matches: 3. In germline, CDR1 is SEHNR, CDR2 FQNEAQ (reference sequence). The CDR3 is 12 residues long. The CDR3 loop is CASSRTGGEQYF. The CDR3 DNA follows: TGTGCCAGCAGCCGAACAGGGGGCGAGCAGTACTTC.

This clone has only one observation. V usage is TRBV29-1 and J usage is TRBJ1-2; no clear D gene. CDR3 length equals 13 residues. Germline CDR1 reads SQVTM; CDR2 reads ANQGSEA. Trimming removed 7 bases from V and 3 bases from J, with 15 bases in between. Written as DNA, the CDR3 is TGCAGCGCCTCGAGGGTGAAGGACTATGGCTACACCTTC. This encodes CSASRVKDYGYTF.

The rearrangement links TRBV25-1 to TRBJ1-4, with TRBD1 as a possible D gene (5 bases). This CDR3 is 16 amino acids long. Germline CDR1 is MGHDK and CDR2 is SYGVNS. V lost 10 bases, J lost 5 bases, and 23 bases lay in between. The CDR3 loop reads CATSNFERDGNEKLFF. CDR3 DNA sequence: TGTGCCACCTCTAATTTTGAACGGGACGGAAATGAAAAACTGTTTTTT.

V and J are TRBV27 and TRBJ2-5, with TRBD2 identical over 9 bases. Trimming at V came to 3 bases and at J to 5 bases, leaving 7 bases not matched to a gene. The CDR3 sequence is 15 residues long. The germline gives CDR1 MNHEY, CDR2 SMNVEV (reference sequence). CDR3: CASSLVAGAWETQYF. CDR3 coding DNA: TGTGCCAGCAGTTTGGTAGCGGGGGCGTGGGAGACCCAGTACTTC.

The chain employs TRBV5-1 and TRBJ1-4; tentatively, D is TRBD1 (5 bases). The V end was cut by 4 bases, the J end by 0 bases, with 16 bases between. The germline CDR1 and CDR2 sequences are SGHRS and YFSETQ. The length of the CDR3 is 17 residues. This CDR3 is CASSPMGGLTTNEKLFF. As DNA, the CDR3 is TGCGCCAGCAGCCCCATGGGGGGGTTAACAACTAATGAAAAACTGTTTTTT.

The chain recombines TRBV2 with TRBJ2-7; D is uncertain. This CDR3 is 9 amino acids long. Per germline, CDR1 SNHLY and CDR2 FYNNEI. Deletions cut 7 bases from V and 6 bases from J, with 4 bases between. CDR3 nucleotides: TGTGCCAGCAACCGCGAGCAGTACTTC. Its translation: CASNREQYF.

The chain couples TRBV7-8 to TRBJ2-3, with TRBD2 identical over 7 bases. Per germline, CDR1 SGHVS and CDR2 FQNEAQ. V lost 5 bases and J lost 0; bases outside the gene matches: 11. This CDR3 has 17 amino acids. The CDR3 coding sequence is TGTGCCAGCAGCCCAGAGGCTAGCGGCAACAGCACAGATACGCAGTATTTT. Encoded protein: CASSPEASGNSTDTQYF. Based on the CDR3 plus reference TRBV7-8 and TRBJ2-3, the full variable domain is GAGVSQSPRYKVAKRGQDVALRCDPISGHVSLFWYQQALGQGPEFLTYFQNEAQLDKSGLPSDRFFAERPEGSVSTLKIQRTQQEDSAVYLCASSPEASGNSTDTQYFGPGTRLTVL.

The gene calls are TRBV30 and TRBJ2-7; 7 nucleotides line up with TRBD2. Trimming took 2 bases from V and 2 from J; bases not matched to a gene: 6. CDR1 GTSNPN and CDR2 SVGIG come from the germline V gene (reference sequence). The CDR3 is 14 residues long. CDR3: CAWSSSGGTYEQYF. DNA of the CDR3: TGTGCCTGGAGTTCTAGCGGCGGAACCTACGAGCAGTACTTC.

This CDR3 reads CASRGQGAKNIQYF. DNA of the CDR3: TGTGCCAGTAGGGGACAGGGGGCCAAAAACATTCAGTACTTC. This chain connects TRBV19 to TRBJ2-4; 10 bases are a match to TRBD1. The trim removed 6 bases at V and 1 base at J, leaving 0 bases unmatched. Germline V CDR1 and CDR2: LNHDA, SQIVND (reference sequence). This CDR3 is built from 14 residues.

The chain recombines TRBV2 with TRBJ1-2, with D uncertain. Germline V lookup: CDR1 SNHLY, CDR2 FYNNEI. The V gene lost 0 bases and the J gene lost 4 bases, with 6 bases spanning the gap. This CDR3 is 13 amino acids long. CDR3 bases: TGTGCCAGCAGTGAAGCACCCCGCTATGGCTACACCTTC. Translation: CASSEAPRYGYTF. Full variable domain (missing parts from reference TRBV2 and TRBJ1-2): EPEVTQTPSHQVTQMGQEVILRCVPISNHLYFYWYRQILGQKVEFLVSFYNNEISEKSEIFDDQFSVERPDGSNFTLKIRSTKLEDSAMYFCASSEAPRYGYTFGSGTRLTVV.

The rearrangement joins TRBV5-1 to TRBJ2-1, with D tentatively TRBD1 (5 bases). The V end was cut by 4 bases, the J end by 1 base, with 9 bases between. This CDR3 comprises 14 residues. The germline gives CDR1 SGHRS, CDR2 YFSETQ. CDR3 sequence reads: CASSGAVSYNEQFF. CDR3 in DNA: TGCGCCAGCAGCGGGGCAGTTTCCTACAATGAGCAGTTCTTC.

This clone was picked up a small number of times. The CDR3 is CASSTTTVNYGYTF. CDR3 bases: TGTGCCAGTAGTACCACTACGGTGAACTATGGCTACACCTTC. The rearrangement joins TRBV19 to TRBJ1-2; D not resolved. V was cut by 4 bases and J by 2 bases, with 11 bases left in between. CDR1 is LNHDA, CDR2 SQIVND, per germline (reference sequence). The length of the CDR3 is 14 residues.

The chain carries TRBV27 and TRBJ2-4; perhaps TRBD1 as D (6 bases). Germline-derived CDR1 and CDR2 are MNHEY and SMNVEV (reference sequence). Trimming took 2 bases from V and 1 from J, leaving 9 bases between them. The CDR3 loop spans 15 amino acids. CDR3 bases: TGTGCCAGCAGTTTACAGGGGCTGGCCAAAAACATTCAGTACTTC. It is translated as CASSLQGLAKNIQYF.

The rearrangement joins TRBV25-1 to TRBJ1-1; possible D gene TRBD1, 6 bases. The germline V and J ends were trimmed by 6 bases and 2 bases, with 7 bases remaining between them. In germline, CDR1 is MGHDK, CDR2 SYGVNS. The CDR3 consists of 12 residues. The CDR3 reads CASRGGNTEAFF. The CDR3 DNA sequence: TGTGCCAGCAGAGGGGGAAACACTGAAGCTTTCTTT.

This sequence joins TRBV30 and TRBJ1-2; no reliable D call. The CDR3 is 10 amino acids. The V end was cut by 4 bases, the J end by 7 bases, with 7 bases between. The germline V gene has CDR1 GTSNPN and CDR2 SVGIG (reference sequence). The CDR3 here is CAWMGVGYTF. The CDR3 DNA sequence: TGTGCCTGGATGGGAGTTGGCTACACCTTC.

The V and J genes are TRBV6-1 and TRBJ2-1; maybe TRBD2 (6 bases). The germline V gene encodes CDR1 MNHNS and CDR2 SASEGT. The CDR3 consists of 13 residues. Trimming pared 7 bases from V and 5 bases from J, leaving 12 bases between. CDR3 DNA: TGTGCCAGCATACGGGGGTCTAACAATGAGCAGTTCTTC. Translated, it gives CASIRGSNNEQFF.

The chain recombines TRBV12-5 with TRBJ2-3; D is uncertain. The CDR3 has 12 residues. CDR1 and CDR2 from the germline V gene are LGHNT and FRNRAP. The V gene lost 4 bases and the J gene lost 6 bases, with 8 bases spanning the gap. The CDR3 loop is CASGYRGDTQYF. In DNA, the CDR3 is TGTGCTAGTGGTTATCGAGGTGATACGCAGTATTTT.

The V and J genes are TRBV30 and TRBJ2-7; D remains unclear. Trimming shortened V by 3 bases and J by 4 bases, and 10 bases separated the two germline ends. CDR1 GTSNPN and CDR2 SVGIG come from the germline V gene (reference sequence). There are 12 residues in the CDR3. The CDR3: CAWRALSYEQYF. Written as DNA, the CDR3 is TGTGCCTGGAGAGCACTATCATACGAGCAGTACTTC.

The chain joins TRBV6-5 to TRBJ1-1; the D is unclear. The CDR3 sequence is 14 residues long. CDR1 is MNHEY and CDR2 is SVGAGI in the germline V gene. Trimming pared 5 bases from V and 0 bases from J, leaving 10 bases between. CDR3: CASSHIRVNTEAFF. DNA for the CDR3: TGTGCCAGCAGTCACATTCGAGTGAACACTGAAGCTTTCTTT.

This clone was seen only a few times. The J gene is TRBJ2-5, the V gene TRBV7-9, with 10 bases that match TRBD2. The CDR3 is 15 amino acids. With V trimmed by 2 bases and J by 5 bases, 5 bases remained unmatched. Germline CDR1 SEHNR, CDR2 FQNEAQ (reference sequence). In DNA form, the CDR3 reads TGTGCCAGCAGCTTAAAGCGGGGGGGCGTTGAGACCCAGTACTTC. Translating it yields CASSLKRGGVETQYF.

The CDR3 loop is CASSLRDEQFF. In nucleotides, the CDR3 is TGTGCCAGCAGCTTGAGAGATGAGCAGTTCTTC. This chain links TRBV5-6 with TRBJ2-1; no definite D call. The germline V gene encodes CDR1 SGHDT and CDR2 YYEEEE. The ends were cut back, 1 base at V and 8 bases at J, with 4 bases in the middle. The CDR3 runs to 11 residues.

The CDR3 protein is CASSPTLGANVLTF. The CDR3 nucleotides read TGTGCCAGCAGCCCGACTCTTGGGGCCAACGTCCTGACTTTC. The V call is TRBV7-9, the J call TRBJ2-6; D gene uncertain. Germline assignment: CDR1 SEHNR and CDR2 FQNEAQ (reference sequence). Trimming shortened V by 5 bases and J by 3 bases, and 8 bases separated the two germline ends. The CDR3 has 14 amino acids.